This T cell receptor (beta chain) was profiled in a study of blood T cells in healthy people across ages. Regarding the study as a whole: Across the age range, TCR beta diversity per million T cells fell in a roughly linear way.

Concerning this clonotype: Its antigen is undetermined.

The CDR3 totals 15 residues. With 4 bases clipped from V and 2 bases from J, the junction kept 8 bases outside the gene matches. Germline V gene lookup returns CDR1 SGHRS and CDR2 YFSETQ. Then a second PCR, running roughly 6 to 12 cycles, was carried out with a sample-barcoded 5' primer and a J-beta primer mix. TCRdb re-called the 5' RACE reads with MiXCR, one entry per CDR3 protein. The sample has roughly 1,500,000 distinct CDR3 sequences, about 32% seen once. The receptor was isolated from a woman in her twenties or thirties in good health. This chain joins TRBV5-1 and TRBJ2-5; 7 bases fit TRBD2. Sequenced sample: blood. CDR3 DNA sequence: TGCGCCAGCAGCGGGCGAGCGGGACTACAAGAGACCCAGTACTTC. Encoded protein: CASSGRAGLQETQYF.